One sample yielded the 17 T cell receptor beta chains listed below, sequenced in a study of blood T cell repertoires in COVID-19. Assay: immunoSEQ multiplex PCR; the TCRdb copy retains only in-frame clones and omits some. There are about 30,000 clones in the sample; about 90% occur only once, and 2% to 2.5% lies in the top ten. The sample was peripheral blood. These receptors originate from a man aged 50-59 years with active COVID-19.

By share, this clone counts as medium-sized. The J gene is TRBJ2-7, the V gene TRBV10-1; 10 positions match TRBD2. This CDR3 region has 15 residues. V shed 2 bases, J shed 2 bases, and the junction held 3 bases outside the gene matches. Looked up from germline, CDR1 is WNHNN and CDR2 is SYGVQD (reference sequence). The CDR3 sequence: CASSETSGDAYEQYF. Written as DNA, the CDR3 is TGCGCCAGCAGTGAGACTAGCGGGGATGCCTACGAGCAGTACTTC.

DNA of the CDR3: TGTGCCAGCAGCCCGAACAGGGGGGGGGAAAAACTGTTTTTT. This sequence encodes CASSPNRGGEKLFF. The V call is TRBV11-2, the J call TRBJ1-4, with 8 bases that match TRBD1. Germline trimming cut 5 bases from V and 8 bases from J; bases unmatched to any gene: 7. Germline V gene sequence: CDR1 SGHAT, CDR2 FQNNGV. The length of the CDR3 is 14 residues.

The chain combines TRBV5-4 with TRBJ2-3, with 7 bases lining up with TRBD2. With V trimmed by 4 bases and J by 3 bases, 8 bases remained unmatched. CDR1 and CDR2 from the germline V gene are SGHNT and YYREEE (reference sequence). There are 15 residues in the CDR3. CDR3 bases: TGTGCCAGCAGCGCGGGAGCGGATCCTACAGATACGCAGTATTTT. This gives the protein CASSAGADPTDTQYF.

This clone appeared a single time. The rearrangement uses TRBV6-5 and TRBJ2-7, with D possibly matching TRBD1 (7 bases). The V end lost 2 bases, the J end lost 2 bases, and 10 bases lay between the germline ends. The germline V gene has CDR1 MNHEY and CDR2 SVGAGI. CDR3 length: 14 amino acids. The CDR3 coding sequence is TGTGCCAGCAGTTACGCGGGACAGACCTACGAGCAGTACTTC. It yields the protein CASSYAGQTYEQYF.

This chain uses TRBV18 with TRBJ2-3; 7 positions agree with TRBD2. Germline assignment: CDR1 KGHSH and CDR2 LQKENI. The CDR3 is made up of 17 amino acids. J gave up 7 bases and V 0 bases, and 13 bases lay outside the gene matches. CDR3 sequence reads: CASSPPSPSGEGNTQYF. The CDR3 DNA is TGTGCCAGCTCACCACCGTCGCCCAGCGGGGAGGGAAATACGCAGTATTTT.

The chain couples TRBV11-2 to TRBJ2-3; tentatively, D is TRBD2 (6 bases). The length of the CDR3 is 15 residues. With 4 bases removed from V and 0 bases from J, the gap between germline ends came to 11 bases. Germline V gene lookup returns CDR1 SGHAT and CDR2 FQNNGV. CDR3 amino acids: CASSSGGGSTDTQYF. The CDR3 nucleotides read TGTGCCAGCAGCTCCGGGGGTGGAAGCACAGATACGCAGTATTTT.

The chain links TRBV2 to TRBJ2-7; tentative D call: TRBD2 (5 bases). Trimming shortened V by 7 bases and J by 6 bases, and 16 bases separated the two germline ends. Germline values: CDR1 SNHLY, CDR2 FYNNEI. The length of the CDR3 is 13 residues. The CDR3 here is CASNPGGGSEQYF. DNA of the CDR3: TGTGCCAGCAACCCTGGCGGAGGTAGCGAGCAGTACTTC. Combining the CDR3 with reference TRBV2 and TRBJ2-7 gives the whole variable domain EPEVTQTPSHQVTQMGQEVILRCVPISNHLYFYWYRQILGQKVEFLVSFYNNEISEKSEIFDDQFSVERPDGSNFTLKIRSTKLEDSAMYFCASNPGGGSEQYFGPGTRLTVT.

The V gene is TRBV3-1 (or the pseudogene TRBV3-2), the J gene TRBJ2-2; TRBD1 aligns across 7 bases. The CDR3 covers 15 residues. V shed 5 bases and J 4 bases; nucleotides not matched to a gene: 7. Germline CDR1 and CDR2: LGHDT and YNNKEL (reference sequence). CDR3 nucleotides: TGTGCCAGCAGCGAGACAGGGTTGAGCACCGGGGAGCTGTTTTTT. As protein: CASSETGLSTGELFF.

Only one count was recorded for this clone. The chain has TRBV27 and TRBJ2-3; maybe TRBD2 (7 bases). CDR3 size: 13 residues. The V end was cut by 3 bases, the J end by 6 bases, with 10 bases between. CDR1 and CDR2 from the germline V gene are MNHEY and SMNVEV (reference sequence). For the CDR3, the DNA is TGTGCCAGCAGTTTCGGGGGGCGGGATACGCAGTATTTT. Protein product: CASSFGGRDTQYF.

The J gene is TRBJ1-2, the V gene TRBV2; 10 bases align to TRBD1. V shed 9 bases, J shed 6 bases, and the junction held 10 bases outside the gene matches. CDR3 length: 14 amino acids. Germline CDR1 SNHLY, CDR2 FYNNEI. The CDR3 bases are TGTGCCAGACAAACTGGGACAGGGGAAAATGGCTACACCTTC. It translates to CARQTGTGENGYTF.

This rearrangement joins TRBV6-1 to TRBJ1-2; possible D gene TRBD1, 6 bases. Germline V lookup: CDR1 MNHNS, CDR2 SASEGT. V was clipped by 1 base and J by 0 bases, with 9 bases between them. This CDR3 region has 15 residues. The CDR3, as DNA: TGTGCCAGCAGTGAAGTCGACAGGCCTAACTATGGCTACACCTTC. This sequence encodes CASSEVDRPNYGYTF.

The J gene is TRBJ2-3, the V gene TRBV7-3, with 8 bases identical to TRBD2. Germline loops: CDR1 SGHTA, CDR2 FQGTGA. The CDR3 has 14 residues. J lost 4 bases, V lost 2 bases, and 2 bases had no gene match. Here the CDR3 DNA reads TGTGCCAGCAGCTTAGGACTAGCAGCAGATACGCAGTATTTT. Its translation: CASSLGLAADTQYF.

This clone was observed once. The CDR3 DNA sequence: TGTGCCAGCAGCCAAAAAACGGCTAGCGGGGGAACAGATACGCAGTATTTT. Protein: CASSQKTASGGTDTQYF. The chain recombines TRBV14 with TRBJ2-3; the match to TRBD2 covers 10 bases. This CDR3 has 17 residues. Germline CDR1 is SGHDN and CDR2 is FVKESK. Germline trimming cut 2 bases from V and 3 bases from J; bases unmatched to any gene: 8.

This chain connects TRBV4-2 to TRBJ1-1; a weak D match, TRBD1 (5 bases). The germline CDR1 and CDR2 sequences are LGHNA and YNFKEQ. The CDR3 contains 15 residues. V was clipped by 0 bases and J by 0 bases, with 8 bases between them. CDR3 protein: CASSQEEGMNTEAFF. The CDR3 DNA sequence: TGTGCCAGCAGCCAAGAGGAGGGGATGAACACTGAAGCTTTCTTT.

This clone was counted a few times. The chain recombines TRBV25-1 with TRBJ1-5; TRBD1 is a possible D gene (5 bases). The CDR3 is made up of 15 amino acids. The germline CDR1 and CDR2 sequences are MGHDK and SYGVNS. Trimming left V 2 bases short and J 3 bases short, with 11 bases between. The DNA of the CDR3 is TGTGCCAGCAGTGAAGGCGGGACTACCAATCAGCCCCAGCATTTT. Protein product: CASSEGGTTNQPQHF.

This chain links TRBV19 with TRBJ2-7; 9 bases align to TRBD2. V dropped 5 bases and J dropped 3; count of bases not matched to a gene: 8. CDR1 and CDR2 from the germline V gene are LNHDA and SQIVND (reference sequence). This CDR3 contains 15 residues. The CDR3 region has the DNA TGTGCCAGTAGTGGGGGACTAGCCCTTATCTACGAGCAGTACTTC. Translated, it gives CASSGGLALIYEQYF.

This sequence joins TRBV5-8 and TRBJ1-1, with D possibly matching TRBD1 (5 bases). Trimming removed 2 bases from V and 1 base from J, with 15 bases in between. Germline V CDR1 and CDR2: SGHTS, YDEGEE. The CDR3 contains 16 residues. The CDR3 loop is CASSLVGGWENTEAFF. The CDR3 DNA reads TGTGCCAGCAGCTTAGTCGGGGGTTGGGAGAACACTGAAGCTTTCTTT.